This paragraph covers one T cell receptor beta chain sequence. Its antigen is undetermined. The sample belongs to a study of cytomegalovirus exposure and HLA in healthy donors. Study-wide results and caveats: TCR association rates varied by HLA locus in a later analysis, with DRB1 highest and HLA-C lowest. Later analysis demonstrated an association between a missense DCLRE1C variant and TCR beta V- and J-gene trimming. With further analysis later on, most CMV-associated TCR beta chains appeared HLA-restricted. In a later analysis, several top co-occurrence clusters appeared linked to parvovirus B19, influenza, CMV and Epstein-Barr virus.

The CDR3 is made up of 14 amino acids. The germline gives CDR1 SGHRS, CDR2 YFSETQ. The PCR employed 60 Vbeta primers together with 13 Jbeta primers. The repertoire was sequenced with immunoSEQ multiplex PCR; TCRdb's copy has only in-frame clones and lacks some. This sample's clone table lists roughly 200,000 clones. This chain uses TRBV5-1 with TRBJ2-5; 8 positions agree with TRBD1. TRBJ2-7 explains the end of the DNA better; the J call may be wrong. The sequenced sample was PBMCs. The TCR was taken from a girl aged 2-10 years in good health and CMV-seropositive. CDR3 sequence (DNA): TGCGCCAGCAGCGAGGGGACAGGTCCCTACGAGCAGTACTTC. The encoded protein is CASSEGTGPYEQYF.